These 8 T cell receptor beta chains were sequenced from one sample in a study of molecular identifiers for immune sequencing clone quantification. TCRdb reprocessed the PCR reads with MiXCR, giving one entry per CDR3 protein. The sample has approximately 100,000 distinct CDR3 sequences, approximately 40% seen once; the top ten hold around 4.2%. Specimen: naive CD8+ T cells from blood, with Jurkat cell RNA spiked in. Subset here: FACS-sorted CD8+CD4-CCR7+CD45RA+ naive T cells. All receptors come from a human donor in good health. Some libraries in this study had Jurkat cell RNA spiked in.

This clonotype has only a few counts. CDR3: CASSYLAGEGETQYF. The CDR3 DNA sequence: TGTGCCAGCAGCTACTTAGCGGGAGAGGGGGAGACCCAGTACTTC. This chain joins TRBV5-4 and TRBJ2-5, with 9 nucleotides matching TRBD2. The junction had 8 bases not matched to a gene; V was cut back by 3 bases and J by 5 bases. Germline CDR1 and CDR2: SGHNT and YYREEE (reference sequence). This CDR3 is built from 15 residues.

This clonotype occurred a few times. This chain joins TRBV15 and TRBJ2-7; tentatively, D is TRBD2 (5 bases). Germline V gene sequence: CDR1 LNHNV, CDR2 YYDKDF (reference sequence). The CDR3 is 14 amino acids. V was pared by 3 bases and J by 3 bases, with 12 bases between. The DNA of the CDR3 is TGTGCCACCAGCAGTAGGACGGGGTACTACGAGCAGTACTTC. Its protein is CATSSRTGYYEQYF. The variable domain in full, completed from reference TRBV15 and TRBJ2-7, reads DAMVIQNPRYQVTQFGKPVTLSCSQTLNHNVMYWYQQKSSQAPKLLFHYYDKDFNNEADTPDNFQSRRPNTSFCFLDIRSPGLGDTAMYLCATSSRTGYYEQYFGPGTRLTVT.

Comments on this clonotype: A much larger clone differs from this one at a single base, so this may be a read error. The chain uses TRBV7-6 and TRBJ1-5; no reliable D call. This CDR3 is built from 12 residues. The V end lost 2 bases, the J end lost 9 bases, and 8 bases lay between the germline ends. Germline CDR1 is SGHVS and CDR2 is FNYEAQ. For the CDR3, the DNA is TGTGCCAGCAGCTTACTATATCTGCCCCAGCATTTT. Translation: CASSLLYLPQHF. Together with reference TRBV7-6 and TRBJ1-5, the CDR3 gives the full variable domain: GAGVSQSPRYKVTKRGQDVALRCDPISGHVSLYWYRQALGQGPEFLTYFNYEAQQDKSGLPNDRFSAERPEGSISTLTIQRTEQRDSAMYRCASSLLYLPQHFGDGTRLSIL.

Concerning this clonotype itself: Sequence at one end of the junction differs from germline and may be a read error. This rearrangement joins TRBV19 to TRBJ2-4; D might be TRBD2 (7 bases). The CDR3 is made up of 15 amino acids. Looked up from germline, CDR1 is LNHDA and CDR2 is SQIVND (reference sequence). The CDR3 reads CAPGWGGAAKSIQYF. The CDR3 DNA sequence: TGTGCCCCCGGGTGGGGGGGGGCGGCCAAAAGCATTCAGTACTTC. The complete variable domain, with remaining parts taken from reference TRBV19 and TRBJ2-4, reads DGGITQSPKYLFRKEGQNVTLSCEQNLNHDAMYWYRQDPGQGLRLIYYSQIVNDFQKGDIAEGYSVSREKKESFPLTVTSAQKNPTAFYLCAPGWGGAAKSIQYFGAGTRLSVL.

Note on this clonotype: A much larger clone lies one base from this, so it may be a read error. The chain joins TRBV25-1 to TRBJ2-7; D might be TRBD2 (6 bases). Trimming removed 11 bases from V and 6 bases from J, with 14 bases in between. The CDR3 sequence is 11 residues long. The germline CDR1 and CDR2 sequences are MGHDK and SYGVNS. The CDR3 sequence: CACGASFEQYF. The CDR3 DNA is TGTGCCTGCGGGGCTAGCTTCGAGCAGTACTTC.

The CDR3 region is CASSSFLSGGTGKNIQYF. As DNA, the CDR3 is TGTGCCAGCAGCTCCTTCCTGTCGGGGGGGACTGGGAAAAACATTCAGTACTTC. V and J are TRBV28 and TRBJ2-4; the match to TRBD2 covers 8 bases. Germline CDR1 MDHEN, CDR2 SYDVKM. The CDR3 has 18 residues. Trimming removed 6 bases from V and 4 bases from J; junction bases left unmatched: 17. The full variable domain, in which reference TRBV28 and TRBJ2-4 provide the parts outside the CDR3, is DVKVTQSSRYLVKRTGEKVFLECVQDMDHENMFWYRQDPGLGLRLIYFSYDVKMKEKGDIPEGYSVSREKKERFSLILESASTNQTSMYLCASSSFLSGGTGKNIQYFGAGTRLSVL.

This clonotype appeared a few times. The J gene is TRBJ2-7, the V gene TRBV28; D gene ambiguous. The V end was cut by 6 bases, the J end by 2 bases, with 14 bases between. The germline CDR1 and CDR2 sequences are MDHEN and SYDVKM. This CDR3 has 14 residues. The CDR3 DNA reads as TGTGCCAGCAGCCCCCCGCGGATCCCCTACGAGCAGTACTTC. This codes for CASSPPRIPYEQYF.

This clonotype was observed a single time. Possible read error: a much larger clone is one base away. This chain links TRBV5-6 with TRBJ2-7, with a weak D call TRBD1 (6 bases). V lost 0 bases and J lost 6, with 10 bases in between. This CDR3 is 13 amino acids long. Germline V lookup: CDR1 SGHDT, CDR2 YYEEEE. In nucleotides, the CDR3 is TGTGCCAGCAGCTTGGTGCCAGGGGCCGAGCAGTACTTC. This encodes CASSLVPGAEQYF.